The 21 T cell receptor beta chains below all came from one sample that was sequenced in a study of early T cells in non-severe SARS-CoV-2 infection. A single record per CDR3 protein comes from TCRdb applying MiXCR to the 5' RACE reads. The profile covers 50,000 to 65,000 distinct CDR3 sequences, with about 10% appearing a single time and less than 3% taken by the ten largest. Source: whole blood, taken at baseline. The receptors were gathered from an adult who was a healthcare worker with PCR-confirmed SARS-CoV-2 infection or an uninfected control (not recorded which).

The V call is TRBV10-1, the J call TRBJ2-3; TRBD1 aligns across 7 bases. The germline gives CDR1 WNHNN, CDR2 SYGVQD (reference sequence). This CDR3 region has 17 residues. V dropped 6 bases and J dropped 2; count of bases not matched to a gene: 14. This CDR3 is CASSQSAGQAYTDTQYF. DNA for the CDR3: TGCGCCAGCAGCCAGAGTGCAGGACAGGCATACACAGATACGCAGTATTTT.

This clonotype has more than one count but fewer than ten. The chain employs TRBV5-1 and TRBJ1-2; TRBD1 matches 7 bases. The V gene end was trimmed by 0 bases and the J gene end by 5 bases; junction bases not matched to a gene: 4. Germline V gives CDR1 SGHRS, CDR2 YFSETQ. The CDR3 totals 14 residues. The CDR3 nucleotides are TGCGCCAGCAGCTTGGGGGACAGTCCTTATGGCTACACCTTC. Residues: CASSLGDSPYGYTF.

In this sample, this clonotype turned up many times. This chain links TRBV11-2 with TRBJ1-1; tentative D call: TRBD1 (5 bases). This CDR3 is built from 15 residues. V lost 5 bases and J 1 base, leaving 14 bases between the germline ends. Germline V gene sequence: CDR1 SGHAT, CDR2 FQNNGV. The CDR3, as DNA: TGTGCCAGCAGCCCCCCAGGGATACAGAACACTGAAGCTTTCTTT. Translated, it gives CASSPPGIQNTEAFF.

This clonotype has a count of ten or more. The CDR3 loop is CASSLGQGDKNIQYF. CDR3 in DNA: TGCGCCAGCAGCTTGGGACAGGGGGACAAAAACATTCAGTACTTC. The chain is built from TRBV5-1 and TRBJ2-4; 9 bases are a match to TRBD1. The J segment lost 3 bases and the V segment lost 0 bases, leaving 1 base of the junction unmatched. Germline CDR1 and CDR2: SGHRS and YFSETQ. This CDR3 has 15 amino acids.

This chain joins TRBV5-4 and TRBJ1-2; D is unclear. V was cut by 2 bases and J by 3 bases, with 8 bases left in between. Germline V gene sequence: CDR1 SGHNT, CDR2 YYREEE (reference sequence). The CDR3 is 13 residues long. The CDR3 here is CASSLEQDYGYTF. DNA for the CDR3: TGTGCCAGCAGCTTAGAGCAGGACTATGGCTACACCTTC.

A few counts support this clonotype. The chain is built from TRBV12-3 or TRBV12-4 and TRBJ1-6; the D gene is possibly TRBD1 (6 bases). There are 16 residues in the CDR3. The germline V and J ends were trimmed by 6 bases and 0 bases, with 12 bases remaining between them. The DNA for the CDR3 is TGTGCCAGCAGCTCCCGGGACAACTCCTATAATTCACCCCTCCACTTT. It codes for CASSSRDNSYNSPLHF.

This clonotype was counted ten times or more. This chain links TRBV19 with TRBJ2-7, with 7 bases lining up with TRBD2. Germline values: CDR1 LNHDA, CDR2 SQIVND (reference sequence). CDR3 length equals 15 residues. Unmatched junction bases numbered 10, after V lost 6 bases and J lost 2 bases. This CDR3 is CASSPGGGPTYEQYF. For the CDR3, the DNA is TGTGCCAGTAGCCCGGGCGGGGGTCCTACCTACGAGCAGTACTTC.

This clonotype was detected a few times. Germline and junction disagree at one end, which may indicate a read error. The V call is TRBV7-7, the J call TRBJ1-5; tentatively, D is TRBD1 (6 bases). The CDR3 runs 13 residues. CDR1 is SSHAT, CDR2 FNYEAQ, per germline (reference sequence). CDR3 amino acids: CASSPGVNQPQHF. CDR3 coding DNA: TGTGCTAGCAGCCCAGGGGTGAATCAGCCCCAGCATTTT.

This clonotype was observed many times. The V call is TRBV7-6, the J call TRBJ1-5, with D maybe TRBD1 (6 bases). The CDR3 loop spans 13 amino acids. The V gene's germline CDR1 is SGHVS and CDR2 FNYEAQ. V was pared by 5 bases and J by 3 bases, with 8 bases between. The CDR3 spells CASSRDNNQPQHF. The CDR3 DNA reads TGTGCCAGCAGCCGGGACAACAATCAGCCCCAGCATTTT.

This chain links TRBV7-9 with TRBJ2-1; D remains unclear. Per the germline V gene, CDR1 is SEHNR and CDR2 is FQNEAQ (reference sequence). This CDR3 comprises 14 residues. V was cut by 0 bases and J by 8 bases, with 11 bases left in between. CDR3 DNA: TGTGCCAGCAGCTTAGCAGCCAGACGGTATGAGCAGTTCTTC. Translating it yields CASSLAARRYEQFF.

The V and J genes are TRBV11-2 and TRBJ1-1; perhaps TRBD1 as D (6 bases). Germline CDR1 is SGHAT and CDR2 is FQNNGV. This CDR3 contains 13 residues. Trimming cost V 3 bases and J 4 bases, with 9 bases left between them. CDR3 bases: TGTGCCAGCAGCTTTCAGGGGTTCACTGAAGCTTTCTTT. Translation: CASSFQGFTEAFF.

This clonotype was picked up a small number of times. The V gene is TRBV15, the J gene TRBJ2-3; 10 bases line up with TRBD1. Germline CDR1 reads LNHNV; CDR2 reads YYDKDF (reference sequence). The trim removed 2 bases at V and 0 bases at J, leaving 5 bases unmatched. The CDR3 spans 17 residues. CDR3 bases: TGTGCCACCAGCAGAACTCGACAGGGGGCTAGCACAGATACGCAGTATTTT. Translated: CATSRTRQGASTDTQYF.

This clonotype was seen many times. The chain is built from TRBV6-1 and TRBJ2-7; D is perhaps TRBD2 (6 bases). The CDR3 has 12 amino acids. The germline V gene encodes CDR1 MNHNS and CDR2 SASEGT. V was cut by 10 bases and J by 2 bases, with 12 bases left in between. The CDR3 sequence: CATRSGAYEQYF. CDR3 in DNA: TGTGCCACCCGTTCGGGAGCCTACGAGCAGTACTTC.

The rearrangement joins TRBV10-2 to TRBJ2-3, with 9 bases aligning to TRBD1. The CDR3 runs 15 residues. With V trimmed by 6 bases and J by 4 bases, 8 bases remained unmatched. Germline loops: CDR1 WSHSY, CDR2 SAAADI. CDR3: CASSGQGMSADTQYF. The CDR3 DNA follows: TGCGCCAGCAGCGGACAGGGGATGTCGGCAGATACGCAGTATTTT.

This rearrangement joins TRBV27 to TRBJ2-5; 7 positions agree with TRBD1. The V gene end was trimmed by 5 bases and the J gene end by 2 bases; junction bases not matched to a gene: 5. The length of the CDR3 is 14 residues. CDR1 and CDR2 from the germline V gene are MNHEY and SMNVEV (reference sequence). The chain's CDR3 is CASSLRGQQETQYF. In DNA form, the CDR3 reads TGTGCCAGCAGTCTTAGGGGGCAGCAAGAGACCCAGTACTTC.

This clonotype was seen only a few times. The rearrangement joins TRBV4-3 to TRBJ1-4, with D unclear. The germline V gene encodes CDR1 LGHNA and CDR2 YSLEER. V gave up 4 bases and J gave up 0 bases, with 9 bases separating them. CDR3 length: 15 amino acids. The CDR3 is CASSPRAATNEKLFF. In DNA, the CDR3 is TGCGCCAGCAGCCCACGTGCCGCAACTAATGAAAAACTGTTTTTT.

The V gene is TRBV6-6, the J gene TRBJ2-3; no reliable D call. Trimming shortened V by 6 bases and J by 6 bases, and 13 bases separated the two germline ends. Germline V gene sequence: CDR1 MNHNY, CDR2 SVGAGI (reference sequence). This CDR3 has 13 residues. This CDR3 reads CASSPGWTDTQYF. The CDR3 DNA sequence: TGTGCCAGCAGCCCCGGTTGGACGGATACGCAGTATTTT.

There are many counts of this clonotype. The chain recombines TRBV29-1 with TRBJ2-1, with a weak D call TRBD1 (5 bases). The V gene lost 0 bases and the J gene lost 9 bases, with 12 bases spanning the gap. Germline-derived CDR1 and CDR2 are SQVTM and ANQGSEA. The CDR3 loop spans 13 amino acids. CDR3 bases: TGCAGCGTTGAAGATCGGCAGGGCGGTGAGCAGTTCTTC. This translates into CSVEDRQGGEQFF.

This clonotype was detected only a few times. This chain connects TRBV7-9 to TRBJ2-3; D is unclear. The CDR3 has 14 residues. CDR1 is SEHNR and CDR2 is FQNEAQ in the germline V gene (reference sequence). V was clipped by 3 bases and J by 0 bases, with 7 bases between them. The CDR3 loop is CASSFGLSTDTQYF. Here the CDR3 DNA reads TGTGCCAGCAGCTTCGGCCTGAGCACAGATACGCAGTATTTT.

This clonotype has a handful of counts. J is TRBJ2-1 and V is TRBV6-5; D possibly corresponds to TRBD2 (5 bases). The ends were cut back, 2 bases at V and 0 bases at J, with 11 bases in the middle. This CDR3 region has 16 residues. Germline V CDR1 and CDR2: MNHEY, SVGAGI. The CDR3 protein is CASSYPSGSSYNEQFF. CDR3 coding DNA: TGTGCCAGCAGTTACCCCAGCGGAAGCTCCTACAATGAGCAGTTCTTC.

This clonotype was counted ten times or more. The CDR3 DNA follows: TGTGCCAGCAGCCCCCTGGGGTCGGCCGTAACTGAAGCTTTCTTT. Amino acid sequence: CASSPLGSAVTEAFF. V usage is TRBV11-3 and J usage is TRBJ1-1; no definite D call. The CDR3 length is 15 residues. Germline V gene data show CDR1 as SGHNT and CDR2 as YENEEA. V gave up 5 bases and J gave up 5 bases, with 18 bases separating them.